This T cell receptor beta chain comes out of a study of OX40 agonist ivuxolimab in advanced cancers. Study information: Patients were around 83% male with ages roughly 23 to 90, mean 60. Having had anti-PD-1, anti-PD-L1 or anti-CTLA-4 therapy before was allowed, and approximately 40% had some.

This clone was picked up one time. Its antigen is as yet unknown. This CDR3 is built from 19 residues. The assay was immunoSEQ multiplex PCR, and TCRdb's table has in-frame clones only and misses some. Of some 100,000 clones listed, about 85% are singletons. The investigators sampled blood at baseline, at cycle 4 day 1, and at cycle 7 day 1. Study-level findings and limits: Researchers did not establish what antigens the expanded peripheral T cells target.

This specimen consisted of CD4+ or CD8+ T cells sorted from blood, obtained in a trial of the OX40 agonist ivuxolimab. The source of this sequence is an adult with an advanced solid tumor such as melanoma, head and neck, liver or kidney cancer. J is TRBJ1-5 and V is TRBV21-1; TRBD1, the table's D call, was not compared with the DNA. TRBV21-1 is tagged as a pseudogene. The CDR3: CASSTCWTGQIGSNQPQHF. The CDR3 nucleotides are TGTGCCAGCAGCACCTGCTGGACAGGGCAGATCGGCAGCAATCAGCCCCAGCATTTT.